The clone carrying this T cell receptor beta chain came up a few times. What it binds is not known. Individually, cDNA molecules had unique molecular identifiers attached to them. From the 5' RACE reads, TCRdb called clonotypes with MiXCR, one entry per CDR3 protein. In the table there are about 80,000 distinct CDR3 sequences, 10% to 15% of which are singletons. The ends lost 4 bases at V and 1 base at J; junction bases unmatched: 0. Germline V gene data show CDR1 as DFQATT and CDR2 as SNEGSKA (reference sequence). The CDR3 covers 13 residues. This sample is part of a study of early T cells in non-severe SARS-CoV-2 infection. Turning to the study itself: Chains were unpaired, as sequencing was done on bulk RNA from unsorted whole blood.

Study-level points and caveats: Matches to VDJdb favored anti-spike CD8 responses and missed private and CD4 specificities.

V is TRBV20-1 and J is TRBJ2-4, with TRBD1 matching 8 bases. The specimen was whole blood. This clonotype originated in an adult who was a healthcare worker with PCR-confirmed SARS-CoV-2 infection or an uninfected control (not recorded which). Here the CDR3 DNA reads TGCAGTGCTAACAGGGGGGCCAAAAACATTCAGTACTTC. Translation gives CSANRGAKNIQYF.